These T cell receptor beta chains were read from a single sample in a study of shared clonotypes between healthy human individuals. TCRdb keeps only in-frame clones here, not all; method: immunoSEQ multiplex PCR. This sample has roughly 2,000,000 clones, with less than 95% found just once. Sequencing was performed on naive CD8+ T cells sorted from blood. The receptors shown here come from a man aged 18-30 years in good health. The CDR3 runs from the conserved cysteine through the conserved F or W. D genes are given only for firm matches. Size tells how often a clone was seen (once, few, many) or the class of an expanded clone, and some rows leave it out.

CDR3: CASSVATSSTDTQYF
DNA: TGTGCCAGCAGCGTAGCGACCTCCTCCACAGATACGCAGTATTTT
size: .
J: TRBJ2-3
V: TRBV9
D: .

CDR3: CASSYFPDNEQFF
DNA: TGTGCCAGCAGTTATTTCCCGGACAATGAGCAGTTCTTC
size: .
J: TRBJ2-1
V: TRBV6-5
D: .

CDR3: CASSLAGGLYNEQFF
DNA: TGTGCCAGCAGCTTAGCGGGAGGGCTCTACAATGAGCAGTTCTTC
size: .
J: TRBJ2-1
V: TRBV7-8
D: TRBD2

CDR3: CASSLGPSGSDYEQYF
DNA: TGTGCCAGCAGCTTGGGTCCGAGCGGGAGCGACTACGAGCAGTACTTC
size: .
J: TRBJ2-7
V: TRBV5-6
D: TRBD2

CDR3: CASSFGAGGEQYF
DNA: TGTGCCAGCAGCTTTGGGGCAGGGGGCGAGCAGTACTTC
size: few
J: TRBJ2-7
V: TRBV5-6
D: TRBD1

CDR3: CASSERPDGTGELFF
DNA: TGTGCCAGCAGTGAAAGGCCTGACGGCACCGGGGAGCTGTTTTTT
size: once
J: TRBJ2-2
V: TRBV25-1
D: .

CDR3: CASSPIRADTQYF
DNA: TGTGCCAGCTCACCAATAAGGGCAGATACGCAGTATTTT
size: .
J: TRBJ2-3
V: TRBV18
D: .

CDR3: CSAPLYNEQFF
DNA: TGCAGTGCCCCTCTGTACAATGAGCAGTTCTTC
size: .
J: TRBJ2-1
V: TRBV20-1
D: .

CDR3: CASTLAELWVDTQYF
DNA: TGTGCCAGTACACTAGCGGAGCTTTGGGTAGATACGCAGTATTTT
size: .
J: TRBJ2-3
V: TRBV6-6
D: TRBD2

CDR3: CASSYAGGLAGKADTQYF
DNA: TGTGCCAGCAGCTACGCCGGTGGACTAGCGGGAAAGGCAGATACGCAGTATTTT
size: .
J: TRBJ2-3
V: TRBV11-2
D: TRBD2

CDR3: CASSSWGPDTQYF
DNA: TGTGCCAGTAGTAGCTGGGGACCAGATACGCAGTATTTT
size: .
J: TRBJ2-3
V: TRBV19
D: .

CDR3: CASSQVGSGGLDTQYF
DNA: TGCGCCAGCAGCCAAGTGGGTAGCGGGGGGTTAGATACGCAGTATTTT
size: .
J: TRBJ2-3
V: TRBV4-1
D: TRBD2

CDR3: CASSLTGLASNEQFF
DNA: TGTGCCAGCAGTTTAACGGGACTAGCCTCGAATGAGCAGTTCTTC
size: .
J: TRBJ2-1
V: TRBV27
D: TRBD2

CDR3: CASSPDDSRGTEAFF
DNA: TGTGCCAGCAGCCCCGACGACTCCCGGGGCACTGAAGCTTTCTTT
size: .
J: TRBJ1-1
V: TRBV28
D: .

CDR3: CASSPSLTGPNEQFF
DNA: TGTGCCAGCAGCCCGAGTCTGACGGGACCCAATGAGCAGTTCTTC
size: .
J: TRBJ2-1
V: TRBV9
D: .

CDR3: CASSGGLAGDSGELFF
DNA: TGTGCCAGCAGCGGGGGACTAGCGGGGGACTCCGGGGAGCTGTTTTTT
size: .
J: TRBJ2-2
V: TRBV25-1
D: TRBD2

CDR3: CAWRLGGVWNTEAFF
DNA: TGTGCCTGGAGGCTAGGGGGCGTATGGAACACTGAAGCTTTCTTT
size: .
J: TRBJ1-1
V: TRBV30
D: TRBD1

CDR3: CASSSATISTDTQYF
DNA: TGTGCCAGCAGCTCGGCTACTATTAGCACAGATACGCAGTATTTT
size: .
J: TRBJ2-3
V: TRBV7-8
D: .

CDR3: CASSLIGVGNTEAFF
DNA: TGTGCCAGCAGTTTAATTGGGGTGGGGAACACTGAAGCTTTCTTT
size: .
J: TRBJ1-1
V: TRBV27
D: .

CDR3: CASSLAVEGYEQFF
DNA: TGTGCCAGCAGCTTAGCGGTCGAGGGATATGAGCAGTTCTTC
size: .
J: TRBJ2-1
V: TRBV7-9
D: .

CDR3: CASSEWSRDTDTQYF
DNA: TGTGCCAGCAGTGAATGGAGCAGGGACACAGATACGCAGTATTTT
size: .
J: TRBJ2-3
V: TRBV25-1
D: .

CDR3: CASTLIGTSGILEQYF
DNA: TGTGCCAGCACCCTAATCGGGACTAGCGGCATCTTGGAGCAGTACTTC
size: once
J: TRBJ2-7
V: TRBV2
D: TRBD2

CDR3: CASSSTGTGIGEQYF
DNA: TGTGCCAGCAGCTCCACCGGGACAGGGATTGGCGAGCAGTACTTC
size: .
J: TRBJ2-7
V: TRBV5-4
D: TRBD1

CDR3: CATSREPSGRYEQYF
DNA: TGTGCCACCAGCAGAGAGCCTAGCGGGAGGTACGAGCAGTACTTC
size: .
J: TRBJ2-7
V: TRBV15
D: TRBD2

CDR3: CASSPPGVLYNEQFF
DNA: TGTGCCAGCAGCCCCCCAGGAGTTCTCTACAATGAGCAGTTCTTC
size: .
J: TRBJ2-1
V: TRBV7-9
D: .

CDR3: CASSFGGTYEQYF
DNA: TGTGCCAGCAGCTTCGGCGGTACCTACGAGCAGTACTTC
size: .
J: TRBJ2-7
V: TRBV7-9
D: .

CDR3: CAWSPQVSYGYTF
DNA: TGTGCCTGGAGTCCACAGGTTAGCTATGGCTACACCTTC
size: .
J: TRBJ1-2
V: TRBV30
D: .

CDR3: CASSEDHGELFF
DNA: TGTGCCAGCAGCGAGGACCACGGGGAGCTGTTTTTT
size: .
J: TRBJ2-2
V: TRBV11-2
D: .

CDR3: CASSGPQGLIDYGYTF
DNA: TGTGCCAGCAGTGGACCACAGGGGTTGATAGACTATGGCTACACCTTC
size: .
J: TRBJ1-2
V: TRBV25-1
D: TRBD1

CDR3: CAATGAYEQYF
DNA: TGTGCCGCCACGGGCGCCTACGAGCAGTACTTC
size: .
J: TRBJ2-7
V: TRBV28
D: .

CDR3: CASSYTGSDTQYF
DNA: TGCGCCAGCAGCTATACAGGGTCAGATACGCAGTATTTT
size: .
J: TRBJ2-3
V: TRBV4-3
D: .

CDR3: CASTPGLGNEQFF
DNA: TGTGCCAGTACTCCCGGACTGGGCAATGAGCAGTTCTTC
size: .
J: TRBJ2-1
V: TRBV19
D: .

CDR3: CASSIQLDYEQYF
DNA: TGCGCCAGCAGCATCCAGCTTGACTACGAGCAGTACTTC
size: .
J: TRBJ2-7
V: TRBV5-1
D: .

CDR3: CASSQGTGSSYEQYF
DNA: TGTGCCAGCAGCCAAGGGACAGGGTCCTCCTACGAGCAGTACTTC
size: .
J: TRBJ2-7
V: TRBV16
D: TRBD1

CDR3: CASSLVGIPYEQYF
DNA: TGCGCCAGCAGCTTGGTCGGGATTCCCTACGAGCAGTACTTC
size: .
J: TRBJ2-7
V: TRBV5-1
D: .

CDR3: CASSLARATYEQYF
DNA: TGCGCCAGCAGCTTGGCTAGGGCGACCTACGAGCAGTACTTC
size: once
J: TRBJ2-7
V: TRBV5-1
D: .

CDR3: CASSFRGLNEQFF
DNA: TGTGCCAGCAGTTTCCGGGGCCTCAATGAGCAGTTCTTC
size: .
J: TRBJ2-1
V: TRBV27
D: .

CDR3: CASRLSSYNEQFF
DNA: TGCGCCAGCAGGCTTAGCTCCTACAATGAGCAGTTCTTC
size: .
J: TRBJ2-1
V: TRBV5-1
D: .

CDR3: CASSPSGTGGTQYF
DNA: TGTGCCAGCAGCCCCTCCGGGACCGGGGGGACCCAGTACTTC
size: .
J: TRBJ2-5
V: TRBV13
D: .

CDR3: CASSGGTETNTGELFF
DNA: TGTGCCAGCAGCGGGGGGACAGAGACAAACACCGGGGAGCTGTTTTTT
size: .
J: TRBJ2-2
V: TRBV7-3
D: .

CDR3: CASSLGSILPSTGELFF
DNA: TGTGCCAGCAGTTTAGGGAGCATCCTGCCCAGTACCGGGGAGCTGTTTTTT
size: .
J: TRBJ2-2
V: TRBV27
D: .

CDR3: CASRPFSGNTDTQYF
DNA: TGTGCCAGCAGGCCCTTTAGCGGGAATACAGATACGCAGTATTTT
size: .
J: TRBJ2-3
V: TRBV6-1
D: TRBD2

CDR3: CASSYSPDNPYEQYF
DNA: TGTGCCAGCAGTTACTCCCCGGACAACCCCTACGAGCAGTACTTC
size: .
J: TRBJ2-7
V: TRBV6-5
D: .

CDR3: CASSLKFGKLFF
DNA: TGTGCCAGCAGTTTAAAATTTGGAAAACTGTTTTTT
size: once
J: TRBJ1-4
V: TRBV28
D: .

CDR3: CASPFGKQRNTGELFF
DNA: TGTGCCAGCCCTTTCGGAAAACAGAGAAACACCGGGGAGCTGTTTTTT
size: .
J: TRBJ2-2
V: TRBV6-6
D: .

CDR3: CASSFDRSTNEKLFF
DNA: TGTGCCAGCAGTTTTGACAGGTCAACTAATGAAAAACTGTTTTTT
size: .
J: TRBJ1-4
V: TRBV6-5
D: .

CDR3: CASSFPGSVDNSPLHF
DNA: TGTGCCAGCAGTTTCCCGGGGTCCGTGGATAATTCACCCCTCCACTTT
size: .
J: TRBJ1-6
V: TRBV28
D: .